These 27 T cell receptor beta chains originate from one sample sequenced in a study of neoadjuvant anti-PD-1 for oral cavity cancer. Specified time point: after neoadjuvant nivolumab, at surgical resection. Profiled with immunoSEQ multiplex PCR; TCRdb holds only in-frame clones, not every one. The sample records over 14,000 clones, just under 75% being singletons. Sequencing used PBMCs, obtained after nivolumab (anti-PD-1) treatment. These receptors came from a person aged 40 to 85 with oral cavity squamous cell carcinoma.

CDR3 DNA: TGCGCCAGCAGCCTGGGAACAGGCCACTCTGGAAACACCATATATTTT. It encodes CASSLGTGHSGNTIYF. This chain connects TRBV5-1 to TRBJ1-3; D might be TRBD1 (5 bases). The CDR3 is 16 residues long. Germline values: CDR1 SGHRS, CDR2 YFSETQ. Trimming took 4 bases from V and 0 from J, leaving 14 bases between them.

This rearrangement joins TRBV6-5 to TRBJ1-3, with D maybe TRBD1 (5 bases). Looked up from germline, CDR1 is MNHEY and CDR2 is SVGAGI. This CDR3 contains 15 residues. The V end lost 5 bases, the J end lost 0 bases, and 11 bases lay between the germline ends. Written as DNA, the CDR3 is TGTGCCAGCAGTCGGGCGGGGCCCTCTGGAAACACCATATATTTT. Its protein is CASSRAGPSGNTIYF.

V gene TRBV9 combines with J gene TRBJ2-5, with D unclear. CDR1 is SGDLS, CDR2 YYNGEE, per germline. The length of the CDR3 is 15 residues. Trimming pared 0 bases from V and 3 bases from J, leaving 12 bases between. This CDR3 is CASSVAIAGKETQYF. CDR3 nucleotide sequence: TGTGCCAGCAGCGTAGCGATAGCTGGTAAAGAGACCCAGTACTTC. The whole variable domain, remainder taken from reference TRBV9 and TRBJ2-5, is DSGVTQTPKHLITATGQRVTLRCSPRSGDLSVYWYQQSLDQGLQFLIQYYNGEERAKGNILERFSAQQFPDLHSELNLSSLELGDSALYFCASSVAIAGKETQYFGPGTRLLVL.

V gene TRBV27 combines with J gene TRBJ2-3; TRBD2 might be the D (5 bases). Trimming shortened V by 3 bases and J by 0 bases, and 13 bases separated the two germline ends. CDR1 is MNHEY, CDR2 SMNVEV, per germline (reference sequence). The CDR3 has 16 amino acids. Here the CDR3 reads CASSLAGGASTDTQYF. In DNA form, the CDR3 reads TGTGCCAGCAGTTTGGCAGGAGGAGCTAGCACAGATACGCAGTATTTT.

This clone was counted a single time. The V gene is TRBV6-1, the J gene TRBJ2-6, with D maybe TRBD2 (5 bases). Trimming cost V 4 bases and J 1 base, with 11 bases left between them. Germline V gives CDR1 MNHNS, CDR2 SASEGT. The CDR3 is made up of 16 amino acids. CDR3 sequence reads: CASSGTSLSGANVLTF. The CDR3 region has the DNA TGTGCCAGCAGTGGAACTAGTCTATCTGGGGCCAACGTCCTGACTTTC.

This clone was counted a few times. The genes are TRBV19 and TRBJ1-3; no definite D call. V was trimmed by 6 bases and J by 0 bases, leaving 9 bases between them. CDR1 is LNHDA, CDR2 SQIVND, per germline (reference sequence). This CDR3 has 14 residues. The CDR3 region is CASRNWDSGNTIYF. The CDR3 nucleotides read TGTGCCAGTAGAAATTGGGACTCTGGAAACACCATATATTTT. The entire variable domain, with the rest obtained from reference TRBV19 and TRBJ1-3, is as follows: DGGITQSPKYLFRKEGQNVTLSCEQNLNHDAMYWYRQDPGQGLRLIYYSQIVNDFQKGDIAEGYSVSREKKESFPLTVTSAQKNPTAFYLCASRNWDSGNTIYFGEGSWLTVV.

This chain joins TRBV28 and TRBJ2-7; D perhaps matches TRBD1 (6 bases). The CDR3 runs to 13 residues. CDR1 is MDHEN, CDR2 SYDVKM, per germline. V lost 6 bases, J lost 3 bases, and 12 bases lay in between. The CDR3 DNA is TGTGCCAGCAGCCGGGACAAGCTCTACGAGCAGTACTTC. Translated: CASSRDKLYEQYF.

This clone showed up just a few times. The chain links TRBV30 to TRBJ2-1, with 8 bases fitting TRBD1. The V and J ends lost 4 bases and 9 bases, in that order; junction bases with no gene match: 8. The CDR3 is made up of 13 amino acids. In germline, CDR1 is GTSNPN, CDR2 SVGIG (reference sequence). The CDR3 sequence: CAWNGQGPGEQFF. Here the CDR3 DNA reads TGTGCCTGGAACGGACAGGGACCGGGTGAGCAGTTCTTC. Full variable domain (remainder filled in from reference TRBV30 and TRBJ2-1): SQTIHQWPATLVQPVGSPLSLECTVEGTSNPNLYWYRQAAGRGLQLLFYSVGIGQISSEVPQNLSASRPQDRQFILSSKKLLLSDSGFYLCAWNGQGPGEQFFGPGTRLTVL.

The chain joins TRBV7-2 to TRBJ1-2; possibly TRBD1 for D (5 bases). Germline-derived CDR1 and CDR2 are SGHTA and FQGNSA. V was trimmed by 5 bases and J by 8 bases, leaving 9 bases between them. CDR3 length: 11 amino acids. The CDR3 is CASSQRGGYTF. In DNA form, the CDR3 reads TGTGCCAGCAGCCAAAGGGGAGGCTACACCTTC.

This sequence joins TRBV5-4 and TRBJ2-5; D perhaps matches TRBD1 (5 bases). The germline gives CDR1 SGHNT, CDR2 YYREEE (reference sequence). The CDR3 spans 14 residues. Trimming removed 4 bases from V and 2 bases from J, with 12 bases in between. The CDR3 sequence: CASSQDTRQETQYF. Written as DNA, the CDR3 is TGTGCCAGCAGCCAGGACACCCGTCAAGAGACCCAGTACTTC.

The chain combines TRBV11-2 with TRBJ2-1; 11 bases match TRBD1. This CDR3 has 16 amino acids. The V segment lost 2 bases and the J segment 6 bases; nucleotides outside the gene matches: 6. Germline V gene sequence: CDR1 SGHAT, CDR2 FQNNGV. This CDR3 reads CASSLIAGTGGNEQFF. The CDR3 coding sequence is TGTGCCAGCAGCTTAATCGCCGGGACAGGGGGCAATGAGCAGTTCTTC.

The chain couples TRBV5-4 to TRBJ2-7; 7 nucleotides align to TRBD1. CDR1 SGHNT and CDR2 YYREEE come from the germline V gene (reference sequence). CDR3 length: 15 residues. J lost 0 bases, V lost 4 bases, and 7 bases had no gene match. This chain's CDR3 is CASSPGQLSSYEQYF. The CDR3 bases are TGTGCCAGCAGCCCGGGACAGTTGAGCTCCTACGAGCAGTACTTC.

This chain joins TRBV5-1 and TRBJ2-7; D remains ambiguous. V was trimmed by 7 bases and J by 5 bases, leaving 16 bases between them. The germline gives CDR1 SGHRS, CDR2 YFSETQ. The CDR3 length is 13 residues. The CDR3: CASALRWANEQYF. The CDR3 DNA is TGCGCCAGCGCCCTCAGGTGGGCGAACGAGCAGTACTTC.

Only one count was recorded for this clone. This chain uses TRBV5-5 with TRBJ1-3, with 7 bases identical to TRBD1. Germline CDR1 is SGHKS and CDR2 is YYEKEE (reference sequence). J lost 0 bases, V lost 0 bases, and 6 bases had no gene match. The CDR3 consists of 17 residues. CDR3 bases: TGTGCCAGCAGCTTGGATTTGGCAGGGGGCTCTGGAAACACCATATATTTT. This sequence encodes CASSLDLAGGSGNTIYF.

The genes are TRBV30 and TRBJ2-1; 9 bases line up with TRBD2. The junction had 11 bases not matched to a gene; V was cut back by 8 bases and J by 6 bases. The germline V gene encodes CDR1 GTSNPN and CDR2 SVGIG (reference sequence). The CDR3 loop spans 14 amino acids. CDR3 protein: CARGGLAGRNEQFF. CDR3 DNA sequence: TGTGCCCGAGGGGGACTAGCAGGCCGCAATGAGCAGTTCTTC.

This chain links TRBV7-2 with TRBJ2-7, with D tentatively TRBD1 (7 bases). Germline lookup yields CDR1 SGHTA and CDR2 FQGNSA. V shed 1 base and J shed 7 bases, with 11 bases lying between them. CDR3 size: 13 residues. The CDR3 nucleotides are TGTGCCAGCAGCTTAGGGAGGGGGCGGGAGCAGTACTTC. Translated: CASSLGRGREQYF.

The count of this clone is one. The V and J genes are TRBV5-1 and TRBJ2-3, with TRBD2 matching 8 bases. From germline, CDR1 is SGHRS and CDR2 YFSETQ. The CDR3 is 19 amino acids. The junction had 17 bases not matched to a gene; V was cut back by 4 bases and J by 1 base. CDR3: CASSHGLAGGPSRTDTQYF. CDR3 sequence (DNA): TGCGCCAGCAGCCACGGGCTGGCGGGAGGTCCCTCTCGCACAGATACGCAGTATTTT.

The genes are TRBV2 and TRBJ1-1; 8 bases are a match to TRBD1. J was trimmed by 1 base and V by 9 bases; bases with no gene match: 1. CDR3 length equals 12 residues. Germline V gives CDR1 SNHLY, CDR2 FYNNEI. The chain's CDR3 is CARGTGNTEAFF. CDR3 sequence (DNA): TGTGCCAGGGGGACAGGGAACACTGAAGCTTTCTTT.

The chain recombines TRBV2 with TRBJ2-5; possibly TRBD1 for D (7 bases). This CDR3 comprises 15 residues. The germline V gene encodes CDR1 SNHLY and CDR2 FYNNEI. Trimming removed 5 bases at V and 5 bases at J, with 18 bases between. The CDR3 spells CASSPRPAGGETQYF. Here the CDR3 DNA reads TGTGCCAGCAGTCCGAGGCCGGCAGGGGGGGAGACCCAGTACTTC.

The genes are TRBV5-1 and TRBJ2-7; no reliable D call. The CDR3 sequence is 13 residues long. V shed 0 bases and J shed 3 bases, with 7 bases lying between them. The germline CDR1 and CDR2 sequences are SGHRS and YFSETQ. The CDR3 region is CASSLGQIYEQYF. In DNA, the CDR3 is TGCGCCAGCAGCTTGGGTCAGATCTACGAGCAGTACTTC.

V usage is TRBV4-2 and J usage is TRBJ1-5, with TRBD1 matching 7 bases. Per germline, CDR1 LGHNA and CDR2 YNFKEQ. This CDR3 has 18 residues. Unmatched junction bases numbered 14, after V lost 3 bases and J lost 3 bases. DNA for the CDR3: TGTGCCAGCAGCCAGGAGTTAGGGCAGGGGGACGACAATCAGCCCCAGCATTTT. Its protein product is CASSQELGQGDDNQPQHF.

A few counts support this clone. At one boundary the junction diverges from the germline segment, which might be a read error. V is TRBV6-6 and J is TRBJ2-7; D gene ambiguous. The length of the CDR3 is 12 residues. In germline, CDR1 is MNHNY, CDR2 SVGAGI (reference sequence). The DNA for the CDR3 is TGTGCCAGCAGTTACGATGCGTTATTCTTGCACTTC. It specifies CASSYDALFLHF.

This clone was seen a handful of times. The gene calls are TRBV25-1 and TRBJ2-4, with TRBD1 matching over 9 bases. Looked up from germline, CDR1 is MGHDK and CDR2 is SYGVNS. This CDR3 is built from 15 residues. V was clipped by 2 bases and J by 7 bases; unmatched bases: 6. CDR3 coding DNA: TGTGCCAGCAGTGAAGGACAGGGGATGAGGAACATTCAGTACTTC. Residues: CASSEGQGMRNIQYF.

The chain links TRBV6-6 to TRBJ2-1; 7 nucleotides align to TRBD2. V shed 8 bases and J 6 bases; nucleotides not matched to a gene: 7. Germline V gene sequence: CDR1 MNHNY, CDR2 SVGAGI (reference sequence). The CDR3 length is 13 residues. The CDR3 is CASVRGVVNEQFF. CDR3 nucleotides: TGTGCCAGCGTACGGGGGGTGGTCAATGAGCAGTTCTTC.

The CDR3 nucleotides are TGTGCCAGCAGGCCGAATTCAGGGGGGGGAACTGAAGCTTTCTTT. Translated, it gives CASRPNSGGGTEAFF. The rearrangement links TRBV7-6 to TRBJ1-1, with 7 bases identical to TRBD1. Germline CDR1 and CDR2: SGHVS and FNYEAQ. The CDR3 spans 15 residues. Trimming cost V 6 bases and J 5 bases; bases outside gene matches: 12.

V is TRBV2 and J is TRBJ1-5; tentatively, D is TRBD1 (5 bases). There are 13 residues in the CDR3. The V end was cut by 10 bases, the J end by 5 bases, with 15 bases between. Germline values: CDR1 SNHLY, CDR2 FYNNEI. The CDR3 DNA reads TGTGCCATCAAGTCGGGGGGGGATCAGCCCCAGCATTTT. Protein: CAIKSGGDQPQHF.

J is TRBJ2-7 and V is TRBV5-1, with 7 bases that match TRBD1. The CDR3 extends over 13 amino acids. Germline assignment: CDR1 SGHRS and CDR2 YFSETQ. V lost 4 bases to trimming and J lost 2 bases; unmatched junction nucleotides: 3. CDR3 DNA sequence: TGCGCCAGCAGCCGGGACAGCACCTACGAGCAGTACTTC. Protein: CASSRDSTYEQYF.